The rows below give T cell receptor beta chains drawn from one sample of a study of cytomegalovirus exposure and HLA in healthy donors. This table comes from immunoSEQ multiplex PCR, and its TCRdb copy is limited to in-frame clones, with some not included. The table records 150,000 to 200,000 clones, 89% of them present only once. Sequencing was done on a sample of PBMCs. Source of these receptors: a man aged 18 to 30 in good health and CMV-seropositive. CDR3s include the opening cysteine and the closing phenylalanine or tryptophan. Part of the rows lack a size; the others show once, few, many or a class for expanded clones.

v_gene: TRBV11-3
j_gene: TRBJ2-2
abundance: NA
CDR3aa: CASSTRQGKNTGELFF

v_gene: TRBV7-9
j_gene: TRBJ1-4
abundance: NA
CDR3aa: CASSFDGTGGRNEKLFF

v_gene: TRBV6-4
j_gene: TRBJ2-1
abundance: NA
CDR3aa: CASSDGQGGNEQFF

v_gene: TRBV27
j_gene: TRBJ2-5
abundance: NA
CDR3aa: CASSPPLDRGHGLETQYF

v_gene: TRBV7-9
j_gene: TRBJ2-1
abundance: NA
CDR3aa: CASSLLAGGIEQFF

v_gene: TRBV29-1
j_gene: TRBJ2-7
abundance: NA
CDR3aa: CSVERTGGSYEQYF

v_gene: TRBV11-2
j_gene: TRBJ2-1
abundance: NA
CDR3aa: CASSLDPGTSGYNEQFF

v_gene: TRBV18
j_gene: TRBJ2-3
abundance: NA
CDR3aa: CASSPEERFSTDTQYF

v_gene: TRBV6-1
j_gene: TRBJ2-7
abundance: NA
CDR3aa: CASWELASSYEQYF

v_gene: TRBV29-1
j_gene: TRBJ1-1
abundance: NA
CDR3aa: CSVVRWDRVGYTEAFF

v_gene: TRBV6-5
j_gene: TRBJ2-1
abundance: NA
CDR3aa: CASSYSSSGSENEQFF

v_gene: TRBV6-6
j_gene: TRBJ1-2
abundance: few
CDR3aa: CASSYQQGGFGYTF

v_gene: TRBV19
j_gene: TRBJ1-5
abundance: NA
CDR3aa: CASSVGYQPQHF

v_gene: TRBV6-1
j_gene: TRBJ1-1
abundance: NA
CDR3aa: CASSESGRTEAFF

v_gene: TRBV11-2
j_gene: TRBJ2-3
abundance: NA
CDR3aa: CASNGASGRSTQYF

v_gene: TRBV29-1
j_gene: TRBJ2-3
abundance: NA
CDR3aa: CSGREGLDEADTQYF

v_gene: TRBV2
j_gene: TRBJ2-7
abundance: NA
CDR3aa: CASSQPGLAVRYEQYF

v_gene: TRBV7-9
j_gene: TRBJ2-1
abundance: NA
CDR3aa: CASSPRTEYNEQFF

v_gene: TRBV10-1
j_gene: TRBJ2-1
abundance: NA
CDR3aa: CASSGGQGANEQFF

v_gene: TRBV28
j_gene: TRBJ1-1
abundance: NA
CDR3aa: CASSGPGTGVAFF

v_gene: TRBV19
j_gene: TRBJ2-1
abundance: NA
CDR3aa: CASSIDGTENNEQFF

v_gene: TRBV18
j_gene: TRBJ1-2
abundance: NA
CDR3aa: CASSPLAGIVDGYTF

v_gene: TRBV18
j_gene: TRBJ1-2
abundance: NA
CDR3aa: CASSPEGSSNYGYTF

v_gene: TRBV6-6
j_gene: TRBJ2-2
abundance: NA
CDR3aa: CASSPLGANTGELFF

v_gene: TRBV19
j_gene: TRBJ1-1
abundance: NA
CDR3aa: CASDRGKSTEAFF

v_gene: TRBV19
j_gene: TRBJ2-1
abundance: NA
CDR3aa: CASSMGAAGVGNEQFF

v_gene: TRBV6-1
j_gene: TRBJ1-1
abundance: few
CDR3aa: CASSIGETEAFF

v_gene: TRBV9
j_gene: TRBJ1-1
abundance: NA
CDR3aa: CASSRYRGPIMNTEAFF

v_gene: TRBV25-1
j_gene: TRBJ1-1
abundance: NA
CDR3aa: CASRGVNTEAFF

v_gene: TRBV18
j_gene: TRBJ2-5
abundance: NA
CDR3aa: CASSLPILQETQYF

v_gene: TRBV5-1
j_gene: TRBJ2-2
abundance: NA
CDR3aa: CASSWTGVPNTGELFF

v_gene: TRBV6-6
j_gene: TRBJ1-2
abundance: NA
CDR3aa: CASRNQGADYGYTF

v_gene: TRBV28
j_gene: TRBJ1-2
abundance: NA
CDR3aa: CASSPRLYGYTF

v_gene: TRBV28
j_gene: TRBJ2-7
abundance: NA
CDR3aa: CASSLGGTGYSSYEQYF

v_gene: TRBV7-9
j_gene: TRBJ2-7
abundance: NA
CDR3aa: CASSQTSGAYEQYF

v_gene: TRBV27
j_gene: TRBJ2-2
abundance: NA
CDR3aa: CASSRGATGELFF

v_gene: TRBV28
j_gene: TRBJ1-2
abundance: NA
CDR3aa: CASRLQGAGYGYTF

v_gene: TRBV19
j_gene: TRBJ2-1
abundance: NA
CDR3aa: CASSISHSGWNEQFF

v_gene: TRBV28
j_gene: TRBJ1-2
abundance: NA
CDR3aa: CATASAGGGYTF

v_gene: TRBV9
j_gene: TRBJ1-2
abundance: NA
CDR3aa: CASSVFSGTGAHGYTF

v_gene: TRBV4-1
j_gene: TRBJ1-1
abundance: NA
CDR3aa: CASSNAPGGTEAFF

v_gene: TRBV28
j_gene: TRBJ2-1
abundance: NA
CDR3aa: CASSLRSGLVDEQFF

v_gene: TRBV7-3
j_gene: TRBJ2-3
abundance: NA
CDR3aa: CASSSSVTDTQYF

v_gene: TRBV6-5
j_gene: TRBJ2-1
abundance: NA
CDR3aa: CASSPGQGPRRRFF

v_gene: TRBV10-3
j_gene: TRBJ2-2
abundance: few
CDR3aa: CAISEGQGNTGELFF

v_gene: TRBV6-1
j_gene: TRBJ2-7
abundance: NA
CDR3aa: CASSEYFGSPYEQYF

v_gene: TRBV18
j_gene: TRBJ1-5
abundance: NA
CDR3aa: CASSPTGTGGSQPQHF

v_gene: TRBV2
j_gene: TRBJ1-5
abundance: NA
CDR3aa: CASAGNSNQPQHF

v_gene: TRBV9
j_gene: TRBJ1-3
abundance: NA
CDR3aa: CASSVAPPGITTGNTIYF

v_gene: TRBV19
j_gene: TRBJ2-7
abundance: NA
CDR3aa: CASSSGPGGLYEQYF

v_gene: TRBV5-1
j_gene: TRBJ2-2
abundance: NA
CDR3aa: CASSLERGRWNTGELFF

v_gene: TRBV16
j_gene: TRBJ2-7
abundance: NA
CDR3aa: CASSPSSPGLAVYEQYF